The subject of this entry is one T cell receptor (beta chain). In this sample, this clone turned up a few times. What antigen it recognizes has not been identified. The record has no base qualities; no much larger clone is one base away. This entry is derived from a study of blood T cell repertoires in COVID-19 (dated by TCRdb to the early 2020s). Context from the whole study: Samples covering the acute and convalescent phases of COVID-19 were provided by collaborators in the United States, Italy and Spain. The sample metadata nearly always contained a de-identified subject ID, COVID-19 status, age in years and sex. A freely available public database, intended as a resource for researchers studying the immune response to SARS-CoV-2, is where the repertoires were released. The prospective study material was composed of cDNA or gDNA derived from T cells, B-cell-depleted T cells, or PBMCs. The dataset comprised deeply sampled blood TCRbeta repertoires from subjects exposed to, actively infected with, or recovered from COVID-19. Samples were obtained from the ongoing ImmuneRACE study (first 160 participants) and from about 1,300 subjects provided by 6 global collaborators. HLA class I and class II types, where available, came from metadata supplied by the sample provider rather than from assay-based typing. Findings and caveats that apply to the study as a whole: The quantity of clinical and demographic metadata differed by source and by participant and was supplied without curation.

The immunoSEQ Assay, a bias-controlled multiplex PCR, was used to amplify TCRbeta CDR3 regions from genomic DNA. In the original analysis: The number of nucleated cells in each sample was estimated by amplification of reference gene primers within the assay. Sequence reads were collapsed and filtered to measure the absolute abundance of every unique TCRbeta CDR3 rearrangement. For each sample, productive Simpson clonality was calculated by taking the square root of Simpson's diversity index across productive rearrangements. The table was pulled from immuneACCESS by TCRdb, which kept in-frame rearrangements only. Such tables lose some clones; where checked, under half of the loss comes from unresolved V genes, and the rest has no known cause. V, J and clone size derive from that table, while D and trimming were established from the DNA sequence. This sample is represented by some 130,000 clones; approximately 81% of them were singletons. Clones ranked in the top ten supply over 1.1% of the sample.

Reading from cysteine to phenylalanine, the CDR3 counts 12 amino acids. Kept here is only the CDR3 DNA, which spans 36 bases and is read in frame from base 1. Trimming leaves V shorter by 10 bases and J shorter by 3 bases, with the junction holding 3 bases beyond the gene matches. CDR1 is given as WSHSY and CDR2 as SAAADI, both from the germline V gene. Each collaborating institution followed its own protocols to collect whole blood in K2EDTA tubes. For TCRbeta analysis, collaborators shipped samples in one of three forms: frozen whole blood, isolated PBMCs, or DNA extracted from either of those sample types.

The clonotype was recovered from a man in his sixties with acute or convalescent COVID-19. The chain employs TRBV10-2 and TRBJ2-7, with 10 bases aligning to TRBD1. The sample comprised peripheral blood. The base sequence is TGCGCCACCCGGACAGGGGGCTACGAGCAGTACTTC. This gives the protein CATRTGGYEQYF.